Presented here are 30 T cell receptor beta chains from one specimen sequenced in a study of T cells in Graves' hyperthyroidism and ophthalmopathy. Amplification of TCR beta CDR3 regions used RNA as the template. Carried out on the TCR CDR3, a first-round RT-PCR used the HTBI primer set. TCRdb re-analysed the multiplex PCR reads in MiXCR, keeping a single row per CDR3 protein. The profile shows around 300,000 distinct CDR3 sequences, about 14% of them singletons. The material sequenced was blood. The receptors originated from a woman in her twenties or thirties with Graves' hyperthyroidism that later progressed to Graves' ophthalmopathy.

This clonotype was recorded many times. The chain employs TRBV28 and TRBJ1-1, with D unresolved. CDR1 MDHEN and CDR2 SYDVKM come from the germline V gene. V gave up 5 bases and J gave up 6 bases, with 22 bases separating them. The CDR3 has 16 amino acids. CDR3 residues: CASSPETAELDAEAFF. In nucleotides, the CDR3 is TGTGCCAGCAGTCCCGAGACGGCCGAGCTTGATGCTGAAGCTTTCTTT.

The sample holds many counts of this clonotype. The CDR3 is CASSFQGLREKLFF. CDR3 DNA: TGTGCCAGCAGCTTTCAGGGGCTTCGGGAAAAACTGTTTTTT. This chain links TRBV7-2 with TRBJ1-4; possible D gene TRBD1, 6 bases. CDR1 is SGHTA and CDR2 is FQGNSA in the germline V gene. Trimming stripped 3 bases from V and 8 bases from J, with 13 bases between. The CDR3 length is 14 residues. Variable domain in full (rest from reference TRBV7-2 and TRBJ1-4): GAGVSQSPSNKVTEKGKDVELRCDPISGHTALYWYRQSLGQGLEFLIYFQGNSAPDKSGLPSDRFSAERTGGSVSTLTIQRTQQEDSAVYLCASSFQGLREKLFFGSGTQLSVL.

This clonotype showed up many times. The chain couples TRBV15 to TRBJ2-5; 8 bases fit TRBD1. Germline CDR1 LNHNV, CDR2 YYDKDF (reference sequence). This CDR3 has 16 residues. J was trimmed by 0 bases and V by 4 bases; bases with no gene match: 7. The CDR3 loop is CATSIPGQDYQETQYF. The CDR3 DNA follows: TGTGCCACCAGCATACCGGGACAGGACTACCAAGAGACCCAGTACTTC.

Many counts were recorded for this clonotype. This rearrangement joins TRBV6-1 to TRBJ2-7, with D perhaps matching TRBD1 or TRBD2 (5 bases each). Germline CDR1 reads MNHNS; CDR2 reads SASEGT. V lost 3 bases to trimming and J lost 7 bases, with 16 bases between them. CDR3 size: 14 residues. The CDR3 bases are TGTGCCAGCAGTGACCGGGACGGGCCTCAGGAGCAGTACTTC. Translation: CASSDRDGPQEQYF.

This clonotype was counted at least ten times. The chain is built from TRBV11-3 and TRBJ1-2, with D possibly being TRBD1 (6 bases). This CDR3 has 12 amino acids. Germline V gene lookup returns CDR1 SGHNT and CDR2 YENEEA. V lost 5 bases, J lost 7 bases, and 11 bases lay in between. CDR3 DNA: TGTGCCAGCAGCGGAACAGGGTGTGGCTACACCTTC. It specifies CASSGTGCGYTF.

The chain links TRBV7-8 to TRBJ2-7; D is unclear. The CDR3 runs to 12 residues. Germline V gene lookup returns CDR1 SGHVS and CDR2 FQNEAQ. Deletions cut 5 bases from V and 6 bases from J, with 11 bases between. CDR3 bases: TGTGCCAGCAGCATCGGAAGGTGCGAGCAGTACTTC. Translation gives CASSIGRCEQYF.

This sequence joins TRBV7-9 and TRBJ2-3; D call uncertain. This CDR3 has 14 amino acids. Trimming took 1 base from V and 4 from J, leaving 9 bases between them. Germline CDR1 and CDR2: SEHNR and FQNEAQ (reference sequence). CDR3 amino acids: CASSLVPTADTQYF. Written as DNA, the CDR3 is TGTGCCAGCAGCTTAGTTCCAACCGCAGATACGCAGTATTTT.

This clonotype showed up just a few times. CDR3 coding DNA: TGTGCCAGCAGCTTGTCGAGAGGGGTTTCACCCCTCCACTTT. It yields the protein CASSLSRGVSPLHF. The gene calls are TRBV11-2 and TRBJ1-6; possibly TRBD1 for D (5 bases). V lost 3 bases and J 9 bases, leaving 12 bases between the germline ends. From germline, CDR1 is SGHAT and CDR2 FQNNGV. This CDR3 is built from 14 residues.

For this clonotype: This may arise from a read error, as a much more abundant clone is one base away. The chain has TRBV4-3 and TRBJ2-6; 7 bases fit TRBD1. The CDR3 runs 15 residues. Per germline, CDR1 LGHNA and CDR2 YSLEER. Trimming took 1 base from V and 9 from J; bases not matched to a gene: 6. The CDR3 coding sequence is TGCGCCAGCAGCCAAGGGACAGGTTGGGTCAACGTCCTGACTTTC. Encoded protein: CASSQGTGWVNVLTF.

This clonotype was found many times. The DNA for the CDR3 is TGTGCCAGCAGTTTGAGGACAGCCCGACGTTTCGACACTGAAGCTTTCTTT. This codes for CASSLRTARRFDTEAFF. J is TRBJ1-1 and V is TRBV6-2 or TRBV6-3; D may be TRBD1 (6 bases). The CDR3 covers 17 residues. Per the germline V gene, CDR1 is MNHEY and CDR2 is SVGEGT. The V gene lost 4 bases and the J gene lost 3 bases, with 21 bases spanning the gap.

This clonotype was detected many times. The gene calls are TRBV7-8 and TRBJ2-1; D possibly corresponds to TRBD2 (5 bases). V was cut by 2 bases and J by 3 bases, with 14 bases left in between. Germline V lookup: CDR1 SGHVS, CDR2 FQNEAQ. CDR3 size: 16 residues. The CDR3 DNA reads TGTGCCAGCAGCTTACGGGGAAGCGACATCTACAATGAGCAGTTCTTC. This gives the protein CASSLRGSDIYNEQFF.

This clonotype was found a few times. The chain links TRBV7-9 to TRBJ2-1; no clear D. V lost 0 bases, J lost 6 bases, and 12 bases lay in between. Germline lookup yields CDR1 SEHNR and CDR2 FQNEAQ (reference sequence). The CDR3 length is 15 residues. CDR3 region: CASSLAWLAGNEQFF. The CDR3 DNA follows: TGTGCCAGCAGCTTAGCTTGGTTAGCTGGCAATGAGCAGTTCTTC.

This clonotype was counted at least ten times. The J gene is TRBJ2-2, the V gene TRBV20-1; 12 nucleotides align to TRBD2. Germline V gene data show CDR1 as DFQATT and CDR2 as SNEGSKA (reference sequence). CDR3 length equals 17 residues. With 4 bases clipped from V and 7 bases from J, the junction kept 13 bases outside the gene matches. CDR3: CSATTSTSGSLSGELFF. Here the CDR3 DNA reads TGCAGTGCTACGACCTCGACTAGCGGGAGTCTTAGCGGGGAGCTGTTTTTT.

This clonotype showed up many times. This chain uses TRBV6-6 with TRBJ1-1; unclear D gene. Trimming took off 0 bases at V and 8 bases at J, with 10 bases between the two ends. The CDR3 has 13 residues. The germline V gene encodes CDR1 MNHNY and CDR2 SVGAGI (reference sequence). For the CDR3, the DNA is TGTGCCAGCAGTTACTCGAAGGGTTTGGAAGCTTTCTTT. This codes for CASSYSKGLEAFF.

This clonotype has at least ten counts. The V and J genes are TRBV7-9 and TRBJ1-4, with no clear D. CDR1 is SEHNR, CDR2 FQNEAQ, per germline (reference sequence). The CDR3 extends over 13 amino acids. Trimming stripped 3 bases from V and 1 base from J, with 3 bases between. The CDR3 DNA sequence: TGTGCCAGCAGCTTTGGAACTAATGAAAAACTGTTTTTT. It codes for CASSFGTNEKLFF.

The sample holds many counts of this clonotype. The rearrangement joins TRBV30 to TRBJ1-2, with no clear D. Trimming took 1 base from V and 5 from J, leaving 8 bases between them. Germline CDR1 is GTSNPN and CDR2 is SVGIG (reference sequence). The CDR3 has 12 amino acids. This CDR3 reads CAWSAGEYGYTF. The DNA of the CDR3 is TGTGCCTGGAGTGCGGGAGAGTATGGCTACACCTTC.

The CDR3 coding sequence is TGTGCCAGCAGCCAGGGCCCAGGTCTGCAGAACACTGAAGCTTTCTTT. Translating gives CASSQGPGLQNTEAFF. The rearrangement uses TRBV6-1 and TRBJ1-1; D perhaps matches TRBD1 (5 bases). The germline V gene encodes CDR1 MNHNS and CDR2 SASEGT. The ends were cut back, 6 bases at V and 1 base at J, with 18 bases in the middle. The length of the CDR3 is 16 residues.

This clonotype was found many times. The chain has TRBV12-3 or TRBV12-4 and TRBJ1-3; 10 bases are a match to TRBD1. The CDR3 loop spans 16 amino acids. Unmatched junction bases numbered 5, after V lost 4 bases and J lost 2 bases. In nucleotides, the CDR3 is TGTGCCAGCAGTTCCGCCGGGACAGGGGCTGGAAACACCATATATTTT. It translates to CASSSAGTGAGNTIYF.

This clonotype showed up many times. This rearrangement joins TRBV6-1 to TRBJ2-7, with 9 bases that match TRBD1. J was trimmed by 0 bases and V by 5 bases; bases with no gene match: 8. This CDR3 has 16 residues. CDR1 is MNHNS, CDR2 SASEGT, per germline. CDR3 sequence reads: CASSPWGQGSSYEQYF. The DNA of the CDR3 is TGTGCCAGCAGTCCCTGGGGACAGGGATCCTCCTACGAGCAGTACTTC.

CDR3 coding DNA: TGTGCCAGCAGCTTAGCCCCGACCATCCGCTACGAGCAGTACTTC. Amino acids: CASSLAPTIRYEQYF. This rearrangement joins TRBV7-2 to TRBJ2-7, with D unclear. This CDR3 region has 15 residues. Germline CDR1 is SGHTA and CDR2 is FQGNSA. V was clipped by 0 bases and J by 3 bases, with 12 bases between them.

This clonotype was seen many times. This rearrangement joins TRBV5-8 to TRBJ1-2; D is perhaps TRBD1 (5 bases). This CDR3 is 14 amino acids long. Between the trimmed V and J ends, which lost 4 bases and 2 bases, there was a span of 12 bases. Germline assignment: CDR1 SGHTS and CDR2 YDEGEE. The DNA for the CDR3 is TGTGCCAGCAGCCCGGGACGGGCGAACTATGGCTACACCTTC. It encodes CASSPGRANYGYTF.

Ten or more counts support this clonotype. The chain couples TRBV6-1 to TRBJ2-1; 10 bases are shared with TRBD2. V shed 5 bases and J 6 bases; nucleotides not matched to a gene: 10. CDR1 is MNHNS, CDR2 SASEGT, per germline. This CDR3 is 16 amino acids long. As DNA, the CDR3 is TGTGCCAGCAGTTACTTAGGAGCGGGGGGGGGCAATGAGCAGTTCTTC. Its translation is CASSYLGAGGGNEQFF.

At least ten counts were recorded for this clonotype. The V call is TRBV3-1, the J call TRBJ2-5; 9 bases agree with TRBD1. The CDR3 is 17 residues long. The germline gives CDR1 LGHDT, CDR2 YNNKEL (reference sequence). The trim removed 0 bases at V and 1 base at J, leaving 6 bases unmatched. The CDR3 DNA is TGTGCCAGCAGCCAAGAAACCCCGGACAGGGGCCAAGAGACCCAGTACTTC. Amino acid sequence: CASSQETPDRGQETQYF.

In this sample, this clonotype turned up many times. The CDR3 DNA reads as TGCAGCGTTGTGGGGGTTAACAGGGGTATCTACGAGCAGTACTTC. This codes for CSVVGVNRGIYEQYF. This chain links TRBV29-1 with TRBJ2-7; 7 bases align to TRBD1. CDR1 SQVTM and CDR2 ANQGSEA come from the germline V gene. The CDR3 sequence is 15 residues long. J was trimmed by 3 bases and V by 4 bases; bases with no gene match: 12.

This clonotype was seen a few times. This chain joins TRBV14 and TRBJ2-7, with D perhaps TRBD2 (5 bases). V was clipped by 4 bases and J by 7 bases, with 8 bases between them. Germline V gene sequence: CDR1 SGHDN, CDR2 FVKESK. CDR3 length: 11 amino acids. CDR3 DNA: TGTGCCAGCAGCCTTAGCGCTGAGCAGTACTTC. Residues: CASSLSAEQYF.

The chain combines TRBV9 with TRBJ1-2; unclear D gene. Trimming cost V 4 bases and J 0 bases, with 16 bases left between them. Germline assignment: CDR1 SGDLS and CDR2 YYNGEE. The CDR3 extends over 16 amino acids. CDR3 in amino acids: CASSLGLTRTNYGYTF. CDR3 DNA: TGTGCCAGCAGCCTGGGTCTTACCCGGACTAACTATGGCTACACCTTC.

The gene calls are TRBV4-1 and TRBJ2-3; D ambiguous. Trimming removed 0 bases from V and 2 bases from J, with 12 bases in between. Per germline, CDR1 MGHRA and CDR2 YSYEKL. This CDR3 is built from 16 residues. CDR3 DNA: TGCGCCAGCAGCCAAGAGGGTGTACTTAACACAGATACGCAGTATTTT. Translating it yields CASSQEGVLNTDTQYF.

This clonotype showed up just a few times. The chain uses TRBV6-2 or TRBV6-3 and TRBJ2-5; TRBD2 aligns across 13 bases. The CDR3 is made up of 16 amino acids. With V trimmed by 6 bases and J by 4 bases, 8 bases remained unmatched. The germline gives CDR1 MNHEY, CDR2 SVGEGT. The CDR3, as DNA: TGTGCCAGCAGCCTTCCCCGGACTAGCGGGAGAGAGACCCAGTACTTC. It specifies CASSLPRTSGRETQYF.

This clonotype was found many times. The chain carries TRBV20-1 and TRBJ2-1; TRBD1 matches at 8 bases. CDR3 length: 13 residues. J lost 8 bases, V lost 4 bases, and 7 bases had no gene match. Germline V gives CDR1 DFQATT, CDR2 SNEGSKA (reference sequence). The CDR3 nucleotides are TGCAGTGCTAAAAGTAGCAGGGGGCATGAGCAGTTCTTC. Protein: CSAKSSRGHEQFF.

This clonotype showed up many times. This chain joins TRBV28 and TRBJ2-1; 8 bases line up with TRBD1. CDR3 length: 16 residues. J was trimmed by 6 bases and V by 5 bases; bases with no gene match: 12. CDR1 is MDHEN, CDR2 SYDVKM, per germline. CDR3 sequence reads: CASSPGGLSKGNEQFF. The CDR3 DNA reads as TGTGCCAGCAGTCCAGGGGGCTTGTCGAAGGGCAATGAGCAGTTCTTC.